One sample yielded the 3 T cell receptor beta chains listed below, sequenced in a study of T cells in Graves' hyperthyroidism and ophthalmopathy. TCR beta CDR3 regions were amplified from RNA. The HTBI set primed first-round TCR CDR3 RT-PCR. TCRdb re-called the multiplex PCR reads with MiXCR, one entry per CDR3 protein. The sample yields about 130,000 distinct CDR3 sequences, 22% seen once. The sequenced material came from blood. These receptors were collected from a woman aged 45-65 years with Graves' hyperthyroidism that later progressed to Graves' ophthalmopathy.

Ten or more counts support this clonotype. The CDR3 region is CASTGGGTEAFF. CDR3 nucleotides: TGTGCCAGCACTGGGGGAGGCACTGAAGCTTTCTTT. V usage is TRBV25-1 and J usage is TRBJ1-1, with D perhaps matching TRBD1 (5 bases). This CDR3 is built from 12 residues. Trimming shortened V by 7 bases and J by 4 bases, and 10 bases separated the two germline ends. CDR1 MGHDK and CDR2 SYGVNS come from the germline V gene.

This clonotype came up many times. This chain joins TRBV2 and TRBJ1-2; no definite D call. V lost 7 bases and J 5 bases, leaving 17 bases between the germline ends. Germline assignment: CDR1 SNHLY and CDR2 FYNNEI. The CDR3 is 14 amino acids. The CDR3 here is CASTKQLKEYGYTF. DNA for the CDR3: TGTGCCAGCACGAAGCAGCTAAAAGAGTATGGCTACACCTTC.

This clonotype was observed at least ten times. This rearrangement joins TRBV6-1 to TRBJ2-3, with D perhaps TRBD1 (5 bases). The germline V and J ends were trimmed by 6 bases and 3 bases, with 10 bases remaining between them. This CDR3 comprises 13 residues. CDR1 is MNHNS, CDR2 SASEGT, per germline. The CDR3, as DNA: TGTGCCAGCAGGCTGCAGGGAACAGATACGCAGTATTTT. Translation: CASRLQGTDTQYF.